These 16 T cell receptor beta chains came from one sample sequenced in a study of shared clonotypes between healthy human individuals. Produced via immunoSEQ multiplex PCR; TCRdb's table is partial and in-frame only. The sample has millions of clones; about 93% are singletons. Naivety among CD8 cells was defined by CD45RO negativity and positive CCR7 selection, thereby excluding terminally differentiated effector memory CD45RA+ cells. The sequencing sample was made of naive CD8+ T cells from PBMCs. Receptors were obtained from a man younger than 35 in good health. Some clones in this sample may be carry-over from other donors' samples.

The CDR3 DNA sequence: TGTGCCCTTCCCCGGGCTCCTGACACCGGGGAGCTGTTTTTT. As protein: CALPRAPDTGELFF. The chain has TRBV7-9 and TRBJ2-2, with D hard to call. The germline gives CDR1 SEHNR, CDR2 FQNEAQ (reference sequence). V was trimmed by 11 bases and J by 3 bases, leaving 16 bases between them. There are 14 residues in the CDR3.

The chain links TRBV14 to TRBJ2-3; the match to TRBD2 covers 7 bases. Germline-derived CDR1 and CDR2 are SGHDN and FVKESK. With 4 bases clipped from V and 3 bases from J, the junction kept 4 bases outside the gene matches. This CDR3 is 14 amino acids long. In nucleotides, the CDR3 is TGTGCCAGCAGCCCTCAGCGGGGTACAGATACGCAGTATTTT. The encoded protein is CASSPQRGTDTQYF.

This rearrangement joins TRBV10-3 to TRBJ2-7; D may match TRBD1 or TRBD2 (5 bases each). This CDR3 spans 17 amino acids. Trimming took 3 bases from V and 4 from J, leaving 22 bases between them. CDR1 and CDR2 from the germline V gene are ENHRY and SYGVKD. CDR3 nucleotides: TGTGCCATCAGTGATATAAATTGGGGGAAGAAGGCGTACGAGCAGTACTTC. It yields the protein CAISDINWGKKAYEQYF.

This chain links TRBV7-8 with TRBJ1-1; D gene uncertain. This CDR3 has 16 residues. V gave up 0 bases and J gave up 0 bases, with 11 bases separating them. From germline, CDR1 is SGHVS and CDR2 FQNEAQ. The CDR3 loop is CASSLARGKMNTEAFF. As DNA, the CDR3 is TGTGCCAGCAGCTTAGCGCGGGGTAAAATGAACACTGAAGCTTTCTTT.

The V call is TRBV4-1, the J call TRBJ1-4; D ambiguous. Per the germline V gene, CDR1 is MGHRA and CDR2 is YSYEKL. V was pared by 2 bases and J by 6 bases, with 7 bases between. The CDR3 sequence is 13 residues long. The CDR3, as DNA: TGCGCCAGCAGCCAAAGGATTGATGAAAAACTGTTTTTT. This gives the protein CASSQRIDEKLFF.

The V and J genes are TRBV5-5 and TRBJ2-7; D may be TRBD2 (6 bases). V was cut by 5 bases and J by 0 bases, with 9 bases left in between. This CDR3 comprises 13 residues. Germline loops: CDR1 SGHKS, CDR2 YYEKEE (reference sequence). CDR3 residues: CASRPSASYEQYF. In DNA, the CDR3 is TGTGCCAGCAGACCTAGCGCCTCCTACGAGCAGTACTTC.

The V gene is TRBV5-1, the J gene TRBJ2-7; maybe TRBD1 (6 bases). The CDR3 covers 14 residues. Germline V gene lookup returns CDR1 SGHRS and CDR2 YFSETQ. Trimming stripped 1 base from V and 5 bases from J, with 13 bases between. Written as DNA, the CDR3 is TGCGCCAGCAGCTTGTGGGGGAAGGGGGACGAGCAGTACTTC. This translates into CASSLWGKGDEQYF.

The chain carries TRBV2 and TRBJ2-3; TRBD2 matches 12 bases. The CDR3 has 15 residues. V shed 6 bases and J 6 bases; nucleotides not matched to a gene: 7. CDR1 SNHLY and CDR2 FYNNEI come from the germline V gene. The CDR3: CASRPPGLAGDTQYF. DNA of the CDR3: TGTGCCAGCAGACCCCCGGGACTAGCGGGCGATACGCAGTATTTT.

The chain couples TRBV30 to TRBJ2-5, with D uncertain. The germline V gene has CDR1 GTSNPN and CDR2 SVGIG (reference sequence). CDR3 length equals 12 residues. Trimming removed 4 bases from V and 2 bases from J, with 8 bases in between. CDR3 in amino acids: CAWTSLQETQYF. Here the CDR3 DNA reads TGTGCCTGGACGTCCCTACAAGAGACCCAGTACTTC.

The chain employs TRBV30 and TRBJ2-7; possible D gene TRBD1, 6 bases. CDR1 is GTSNPN, CDR2 SVGIG, per germline (reference sequence). V lost 2 bases, J lost 6 bases, and 17 bases lay in between. This CDR3 has 14 residues. CDR3 nucleotide sequence: TGTGCCTGGAGTTCCGGGACACGAGATACCGAGCAGTACTTC. It codes for CAWSSGTRDTEQYF.

The rearrangement uses TRBV28 and TRBJ1-4; D call uncertain. Trimming pared 5 bases from V and 8 bases from J, leaving 15 bases between. Per the germline V gene, CDR1 is MDHEN and CDR2 is SYDVKM. This CDR3 is built from 14 residues. The CDR3 protein is CASSIHRSGEKLFF. The CDR3, as DNA: TGTGCCAGCAGTATCCACCGTTCCGGGGAAAAACTGTTTTTT.

V gene TRBV9 combines with J gene TRBJ2-3, with unresolved D. V dropped 0 bases and J dropped 1 base, with 9 bases sitting between them. This CDR3 is built from 15 residues. Germline V CDR1 and CDR2: SGDLS, YYNGEE. The CDR3 protein is CASSVGAPRTDTQYF. The CDR3 DNA reads TGTGCCAGCAGCGTAGGGGCCCCCCGCACAGATACGCAGTATTTT.

The rearrangement links TRBV6-5 to TRBJ1-1; D unclear. From germline, CDR1 is MNHEY and CDR2 SVGAGI. This CDR3 comprises 13 residues. Between the trimmed V and J ends, which lost 7 bases and 0 bases, there was a span of 9 bases. The CDR3: CASTVSMNTEAFF. Written as DNA, the CDR3 is TGTGCCAGCACCGTGAGTATGAACACTGAAGCTTTCTTT.

V usage is TRBV27 and J usage is TRBJ1-4; 8 bases match TRBD1. Germline V gene lookup returns CDR1 MNHEY and CDR2 SMNVEV (reference sequence). The CDR3 is made up of 14 amino acids. Unmatched junction bases numbered 5, after V lost 3 bases and J lost 8 bases. DNA for the CDR3: TGTGCCAGCAGTTTCACAGGGGGGTTAGAAAAACTGTTTTTT. Residues: CASSFTGGLEKLFF.

The chain joins TRBV27 to TRBJ1-1, with TRBD1 identical over 8 bases. The CDR3 loop spans 15 amino acids. Germline V gene data show CDR1 as MNHEY and CDR2 as SMNVEV (reference sequence). Trimming at V came to 3 bases and at J to 4 bases, leaving 7 bases not matched to a gene. The CDR3 loop reads CASSLFGQGGTEAFF. Here the CDR3 DNA reads TGTGCCAGCAGTTTGTTCGGACAGGGAGGCACTGAAGCTTTCTTT.

The chain is built from TRBV15 and TRBJ2-7, with D possibly TRBD2 on 5 matching bases. This CDR3 contains 14 residues. V lost 6 bases to trimming and J lost 2 bases, with 14 bases between them. Germline loops: CDR1 LNHNV, CDR2 YYDKDF (reference sequence). The CDR3 sequence: CATRPGPEAYEQYF. Written as DNA, the CDR3 is TGTGCCACCAGACCAGGACCGGAGGCCTACGAGCAGTACTTC.